This TCR beta chain came from a study of shared clonotypes between healthy human individuals. CDR3 length equals 13 residues. Germline assignment: CDR1 SQVTM and CDR2 ANQGSEA. Germline trimming cut 7 bases from V and 4 bases from J; bases unmatched to any gene: 4. This clone has just a few counts. In unsorted samples, genomic DNA was obtained using around 100 million PBMCs. Roughly 30,000 T cell genomes (around 320 ng DNA) went into each PBMC replicate. TCRdb keeps only in-frame clones here, not all; method: immunoSEQ multiplex PCR. The table lists roughly 500,000 clones, around 80% of them singletons.

The sample comprised PBMCs. The clonotype was recovered from a woman between 35 and 50 years old in good health. Some clones in this sample may be carry-over from other donors' samples. The V and J genes are TRBV29-1 and TRBJ1-5; 10 bases line up with TRBD1. The CDR3 reads CSAKDRGNQPQHF. CDR3 sequence (DNA): TGCAGCGCAAAGGACAGGGGGAATCAGCCCCAGCATTTT.